These T cell receptor beta chains were read from a single sample in a study of OX40 agonist ivuxolimab in advanced cancers. The repertoire was sequenced with immunoSEQ multiplex PCR; TCRdb's copy has only in-frame clones and lacks some. The data hold 74,000 or so clones, with about 92% observed a single time. The starting material was CD4+ or CD8+ T cells sorted from blood, obtained in a trial of the OX40 agonist ivuxolimab. The receptor source for this set is an adult with an advanced solid tumor such as melanoma, head and neck, liver or kidney cancer. Both conserved end residues are part of each CDR3. D genes are given only for firm matches. Not every row has a clone size; where given, it reads once, few, many or a size class.

V gene	J gene	clone size	D gene	CDR3 protein	CDR3 DNA
TRBV6-6	TRBJ2-3	-	TRBD2	CASSSFAGGGKDTQYF	TGTGCCAGCAGCAGCTTTGCGGGGGGCGGAAAAGATACGCAGTATTTT
TRBV9	TRBJ2-2	-	-	CASSVRTGELFF	TGTGCCAGCAGCGTTCGGACCGGGGAGCTGTTTTTT
TRBV28	TRBJ1-2	-	-	CASSLLSAPNGYTF	TGTGCCAGCAGTTTGCTTTCGGCACCCAATGGCTACACCTTC
TRBV14	TRBJ2-7	-	TRBD2	CASSQEWSGSSHGNEQYF	TGTGCCAGCAGCCAAGAATGGAGCGGGAGCTCTCATGGAAACGAGCAGTACTTC
TRBV7-8	TRBJ2-7	-	-	CASSLVGSSYEQYF	TGTGCCAGCAGCTTAGTGGGCAGCTCCTACGAGCAGTACTTC
TRBV11-2	TRBJ1-2	-	-	CASSSAGAANYGYTF	TGTGCCAGCAGCTCCGCAGGGGCCGCTAACTATGGCTACACCTTC
TRBV6-4	TRBJ2-2	-	-	CASSDAPDTGELFF	TGTGCCAGCAGTGACGCCCCGGACACCGGGGAGCTGTTTTTT
TRBV27	TRBJ1-1	-	-	CASIRGTEAFF	TGTGCCAGCATCAGGGGAACTGAAGCTTTCTTT
TRBV7-7	TRBJ2-5	-	-	CASSLEGQETQYF	TGTGCCAGCAGCTTAGAAGGGCAAGAGACCCAGTACTTC
TRBV4-3	TRBJ1-1	-	-	CASSQEISRGEAFF	TGCGCCAGCAGCCAAGAGATATCCAGGGGCGAAGCTTTCTTT
TRBV13	TRBJ2-3	-	TRBD2	CASSLGGVTDTQYF	TGTGCCAGCAGCTTGGGAGGGGTGACAGATACGCAGTATTTT
TRBV18	TRBJ2-7	once	TRBD1	CASSPGQGDFYEQYF	TGTGCCAGCTCACCAGGACAGGGGGATTTTTACGAGCAGTACTTC
TRBV6-6	TRBJ1-1	-	-	CASSYENTEAFF	TGTGCCAGCAGTTACGAGAACACTGAAGCTTTCTTT
TRBV4-1	TRBJ2-7	-	-	CASSQDSQRHYEQYF	TGCGCCAGCAGCCAAGATAGTCAAAGACACTACGAGCAGTACTTC
TRBV6-4	TRBJ2-3	-	-	CASSDSWGTSTDTQYF	TGTGCCAGCAGTGACTCGTGGGGGACTAGCACAGATACGCAGTATTTT
TRBV27	TRBJ2-3	-	-	CASSLLRDGSTDTQYF	TGTGCCAGCAGTTTATTGCGGGACGGAAGCACAGATACGCAGTATTTT
TRBV7-9	TRBJ2-7	-	-	CASTQGGDEQYF	TGTGCCAGCACCCAGGGTGGGGACGAGCAGTACTTC
TRBV7-9	TRBJ2-1	-	TRBD2	CASSPPARSGSSYNEQFF	TGTGCCAGCAGCCCGCCGGCTCGTAGCGGGAGTTCCTACAATGAGCAGTTCTTC
TRBV4-3	TRBJ2-7	-	-	CASSQGAGASYEQYF	TGCGCCAGCAGCCAAGGGGCAGGGGCCTCCTACGAGCAGTACTTC
TRBV5-6	TRBJ2-7	-	-	CASSLGDPQYEQYF	TGTGCCAGCAGCTTGGGGGACCCCCAATACGAGCAGTACTTC
TRBV27	TRBJ1-1	-	TRBD1	CASSLDREGYTEAFF	TGTGCCAGCAGTCTCGACAGGGAAGGATACACTGAAGCTTTCTTT
TRBV10-1	TRBJ1-1	-	-	CASECGINTEAFF	TGCGCCAGCGAGTGCGGGATTAACACTGAAGCTTTCTTT
TRBV7-6	TRBJ2-7	medium-sized	-	CASSMLSGTKLYEQYF	TGTGCCAGCAGCATGCTCTCCGGGACAAAACTATACGAGCAGTACTTC
TRBV14	TRBJ1-2	-	-	CASSPWGTLRGYTF	TGTGCCAGCAGCCCCTGGGGGACTTTGAGGGGCTACACCTTC
TRBV28	TRBJ2-3	-	TRBD1	CAGNRGLTDTQYF	TGTGCCGGGAACAGGGGTTTGACAGATACGCAGTATTTT
TRBV2	TRBJ2-3	-	-	CASSEWWGASTDTQYF	TGTGCCAGCAGTGAATGGTGGGGGGCAAGCACAGATACGCAGTATTTT
TRBV7-9	TRBJ2-5	-	TRBD2	CASSPRTSSQETQYF	TGTGCCAGCAGCCCCAGGACTAGCAGCCAAGAGACCCAGTACTTC
TRBV13	TRBJ2-3	-	TRBD2	CASSSTGTSGSDTQYF	TGTGCCAGCAGCTCTACAGGGACTAGCGGGAGTGATACGCAGTATTTT
TRBV7-8	TRBJ2-5	-	-	CASSLVRASETQYF	TGTGCCAGCAGCTTAGTTAGGGCTTCAGAGACCCAGTACTTC
TRBV27	TRBJ2-7	-	-	CASSLSDKYYEQYF	TGTGCCAGCAGTTTATCGGACAAATACTACGAGCAGTACTTC
TRBV5-6	TRBJ2-2	-	-	CASSGTGTLNTGELFF	TGTGCCAGCAGCGGGACCGGGACACTGAACACCGGGGAGCTGTTTTTT
TRBV4-1	TRBJ2-2	-	-	CASSWGTGELFF	TGCGCCAGCAGCTGGGGAACCGGGGAGCTGTTTTTT
TRBV19	TRBJ2-6	-	TRBD2	CASRPGGSGANVLTF	TGTGCCAGTAGGCCGGGGGGCTCTGGGGCCAACGTCCTGACTTTC
TRBV4-3	TRBJ2-2	-	-	CASSQGPITGELFF	TGCGCCAGCAGCCAGGGGCCCATCACCGGGGAGCTGTTTTTT
TRBV7-6	TRBJ1-4	-	-	CASSYGTTNEKLFF	TGTGCCAGCAGCTACGGAACAACTAATGAAAAACTGTTTTTT
TRBV4-3	TRBJ2-7	-	-	CASSQEGWGDEQYF	TGCGCCAGCAGCCAAGAGGGATGGGGGGACGAGCAGTACTTC
TRBV6-6	TRBJ1-2	-	-	CASGPRGSTYGYTF	TGTGCCAGCGGCCCAAGGGGGTCAACCTATGGCTACACCTTC
TRBV7-3	TRBJ2-3	-	TRBD1	CASSSWDRKAPDTQYF	TGTGCCAGCAGCTCATGGGACAGGAAAGCCCCAGATACGCAGTATTTT
TRBV7-9	TRBJ2-7	-	TRBD1	CASSLGDRGVF	TGTGCCAGCAGCTTAGGCGACAGGGGGGTCTTC
TRBV27	TRBJ1-2	-	-	CASSYPRQPNYGYTF	TGTGCCAGCAGTTATCCTCGACAGCCTAACTATGGCTACACCTTC
TRBV21-1	TRBJ1-5	-	-	CASTPRVAQHF	TGTGCCAGCACCCCGCGGGTTGCCCAGCATTTT
TRBV19	TRBJ2-7	-	TRBD2	CASSIWTGGPGLAEYEQYF	TGTGCCAGTAGTATCTGGACAGGTGGTCCGGGACTAGCAGAATACGAGCAGTACTTC
TRBV28	TRBJ1-5	-	-	CASTHGALNQPQHF	TGTGCCAGCACTCATGGGGCACTCAATCAGCCCCAGCATTTT
TRBV6-5	TRBJ1-1	-	TRBD1	CASSHSGQGVIEGLF	TGTGCCAGCAGTCACTCGGGACAGGGGGTTATTGAGGGTCTCTTT
TRBV28	TRBJ1-1	-	-	CASTLRAGSFPSPLNTEAFF	TGTGCCAGCACCCTCCGGGCAGGTTCTTTTCCCTCACCATTGAACACTGAAGCTTTCTTT
TRBV29-1	TRBJ1-2	-	-	CSVPGPNYGYTF	TGCAGCGTCCCTGGTCCGAACTATGGCTACACCTTC
TRBV14	TRBJ2-3	-	TRBD2	CASSQGPGTSSTDTQYF	TGTGCCAGCAGCCAAGGTCCCGGGACTAGCAGCACAGATACGCAGTATTTT
TRBV27	TRBJ1-5	once	-	CASSPLESNQPQHF	TGTGCCAGCAGCCCCCTCGAGAGCAATCAGCCCCAGCATTTT
TRBV7-9	TRBJ2-1	-	-	CASSPGAGVSYNEQFF	TGTGCCAGCAGCCCAGGGGCAGGGGTCTCCTACAATGAGCAGTTCTTC
TRBV7-6	TRBJ2-3	once	-	CASNPRAASTDTQYF	TGTGCCAGCAACCCCAGGGCCGCTAGCACAGATACGCAGTATTTT
TRBV27	TRBJ2-5	once	-	CASSLTSPETQYF	TGTGCCAGCAGTTTAACGTCCCCAGAGACCCAGTACTTC
TRBV7-8	TRBJ1-2	-	TRBD1	CASSGRDRVLGGYTF	TGTGCCAGCAGCGGCCGGGACAGGGTTTTGGGAGGCTACACCTTC